This T cell receptor (beta chain) was retrieved from a study of blood T cell repertoires in COVID-19. Overall study: The United States, Italy and Spain provided the acute and convalescent COVID-19 samples. From T cells, B-cell-depleted T cells, or PBMCs came the material, which was cDNA or gDNA.

This clone is a singleton in its sample. Assay: immunoSEQ multiplex PCR; the TCRdb copy retains only in-frame clones and omits some. This table has hundreds of thousands of clones, over 75% appearing once. The sample consisted of peripheral blood. The source is a woman aged 60-70 years with acute or convalescent COVID-19.

The CDR3, as DNA: TGTGCCTGGGATCCTGGGGCCCTGAACACTGAAGCTTTCTTT. This gives the protein CAWDPGALNTEAFF. The V gene is TRBV30, the J gene TRBJ1-1; tentative D call: TRBD1 (5 bases). Looked up from germline, CDR1 is GTSNPN and CDR2 is SVGIG (reference sequence). V shed 5 bases and J shed 0 bases, with 13 bases lying between them. The CDR3 consists of 14 residues.